This entry describes one T cell receptor beta chain. Its antigen is not known. This sample is drawn from a study of OX40 agonist ivuxolimab in advanced cancers. General study results and limits: Clones of CD4+ and CD8+ blood T cells grew by week 6 at doses of 0.1 to 3.0 mg/kg. Partly responding patients at 0.1-3.0 mg/kg showed some of the smallest clonal expansion.

V shed 5 bases and J shed 2 bases, with 21 bases lying between them. The CDR3 sequence is 17 residues long. The germline gives CDR1 SEHNR, CDR2 FQNEAQ (reference sequence). The table came from immunoSEQ multiplex PCR; TCRdb's copy has only in-frame clones and leaves some out. Here the sample spans tens of thousands of clones, approximately 90% being singletons. This TCR was sampled from an adult with an advanced solid tumor such as melanoma, head and neck, liver or kidney cancer. This chain joins TRBV7-9 and TRBJ2-5; maybe TRBD2 (6 bases). The source was CD4+ or CD8+ T cells sorted from blood, collected in a trial of the OX40 agonist ivuxolimab. CDR3 sequence reads: CASSRDSPVSFQETQYF. CDR3 sequence (DNA): TGTGCCAGCAGCCGGGACTCTCCGGTCTCATTTCAAGAGACCCAGTACTTC.